A single sample gave rise to the 30 T cell receptor beta chains below, sequenced in a study of cytotoxic CD8 clonotypes in ibrutinib-treated CLL. Data came from immunoSEQ multiplex PCR; TCRdb stores just in-frame clones and leaves some out. Of 150,000 to 200,000 clones detected, 70% to 90% appear once; the ten largest clones hold about 2.9%. The material sequenced was PBMCs, taken at disease progression, from a patient treated with ibrutinib. The receptors here all came from a human donor with chronic lymphocytic leukemia.

The chain is built from TRBV6-1 and TRBJ2-1; 9 bases fit TRBD2. CDR3 length equals 15 residues. V lost 3 bases to trimming and J lost 6 bases; unmatched junction nucleotides: 6. The germline V gene has CDR1 MNHNS and CDR2 SASEGT. Written as DNA, the CDR3 is TGTGCCAGCAGTGATGTAGCGGGAGTAGGCAATGAGCAGTTCTTC. The encoded protein is CASSDVAGVGNEQFF.

The chain combines TRBV5-6 with TRBJ2-7; 10 nucleotides line up with TRBD2. Germline loops: CDR1 SGHDT, CDR2 YYEEEE. The CDR3 loop spans 15 amino acids. Losses at the gene ends were 4 bases for V and 3 bases for J; bases not matched to a gene: 7. CDR3 sequence reads: CASSTLAGVVYEQYF. The CDR3 bases are TGTGCCAGCAGCACCCTAGCGGGAGTGGTCTACGAGCAGTACTTC.

The V gene is TRBV27, the J gene TRBJ1-2; D unresolved. Germline CDR1 is MNHEY and CDR2 is SMNVEV (reference sequence). The CDR3 consists of 14 residues. V dropped 2 bases and J dropped 1 base, with 8 bases sitting between them. The CDR3 here is CASSLKGINYGYTF. CDR3 DNA: TGTGCCAGCAGTTTAAAAGGGATTAACTATGGCTACACCTTC.

This rearrangement joins TRBV5-1 to TRBJ1-2; D perhaps matches TRBD1 (5 bases). This CDR3 spans 14 amino acids. Trimming cost V 2 bases and J 8 bases, with 16 bases left between them. Germline V gene lookup returns CDR1 SGHRS and CDR2 YFSETQ. The CDR3 region is CASSFETGTWGYTF. The CDR3 nucleotides read TGCGCCAGCAGCTTCGAAACAGGTACCTGGGGCTACACCTTC.

This clone rates as medium-sized (0.01 to 0.1%). V gene TRBV15 combines with J gene TRBJ2-1; D is possibly TRBD2 (6 bases). The length of the CDR3 is 15 residues. Germline CDR1 is LNHNV and CDR2 is YYDKDF (reference sequence). Between the trimmed V and J ends, which lost 1 base and 6 bases, there was a span of 13 bases. The CDR3 protein is CATSRVRDSGNEQFF. The CDR3 DNA follows: TGTGCCACCAGCAGAGTTCGGGATAGCGGCAATGAGCAGTTCTTC.

The chain links TRBV27 to TRBJ2-2; weak D call: TRBD1 (5 bases). The CDR3 loop spans 17 amino acids. CDR1 and CDR2 (germline): MNHEY, SMNVEV (reference sequence). Trimming pared 3 bases from V and 6 bases from J, leaving 20 bases between. CDR3 nucleotide sequence: TGTGCCAGCAGTTTCTTCCCTCAGCCAGGGTCCCCCGGGGAGCTGTTTTTT. This encodes CASSFFPQPGSPGELFF.

This rearrangement joins TRBV10-1 to TRBJ1-1; TRBD1 matches at 10 bases. From germline, CDR1 is WNHNN and CDR2 SYGVQD (reference sequence). CDR3 length: 15 amino acids. With 4 bases clipped from V and 4 bases from J, the junction kept 6 bases outside the gene matches. CDR3 bases: TGCGCCAGCAGTGCGACAGGGGGCTCGGGCACTGAAGCTTTCTTT. This gives the protein CASSATGGSGTEAFF.

The gene calls are TRBV7-3 and TRBJ1-1; 7 nucleotides match TRBD1. The junction had 6 bases not matched to a gene; V was cut back by 5 bases and J by 6 bases. Germline CDR1 SGHTA, CDR2 FQGTGA. The CDR3 is 13 amino acids. This chain's CDR3 is CASSLGTEAEAFF. As DNA, the CDR3 is TGTGCCAGCAGCCTCGGGACAGAAGCTGAAGCTTTCTTT.

The V and J genes are TRBV5-1 and TRBJ2-7, with D possibly TRBD1 on 5 matching bases. The CDR3 is made up of 12 amino acids. CDR1 is SGHRS, CDR2 YFSETQ, per germline. Trimming took 0 bases from V and 5 from J, leaving 6 bases between them. The CDR3 nucleotides read TGCGCCAGCAGCTTGGTCAGGGACGAGCAGTACTTC. It yields the protein CASSLVRDEQYF.

J is TRBJ2-1 and V is TRBV7-9; D might be TRBD2 (5 bases). The V gene's germline CDR1 is SEHNR and CDR2 FQNEAQ (reference sequence). Trimming stripped 4 bases from V and 6 bases from J, with 19 bases between. CDR3 size: 16 residues. The CDR3 bases are TGTGCCAGCAGCTCGGGCCAGGACTTGTCCCGCAATGAGCAGTTCTTC. Amino acid sequence: CASSSGQDLSRNEQFF.

This chain joins TRBV6-1 and TRBJ2-7; D is perhaps TRBD1 or TRBD2 (5 bases each). The CDR3 has 15 residues. Germline CDR1 reads MNHNS; CDR2 reads SASEGT. CDR3 loop: CATTGPKERSYEQYF. CDR3 nucleotides: TGTGCAACCACGGGACCGAAGGAGCGCTCCTACGAGCAGTACTTC.

V and J are TRBV7-6 and TRBJ2-5; TRBD1 aligns across 7 bases. The CDR3 length is 13 residues. Trimming removed 5 bases from V and 5 bases from J; junction bases left unmatched: 5. Germline CDR1 reads SGHVS; CDR2 reads FNYEAQ. The CDR3 is CASSLQGIETQYF. The CDR3 DNA reads TGTGCCAGCAGCCTACAGGGGATCGAGACCCAGTACTTC.

The chain employs TRBV14 and TRBJ2-3; TRBD2 aligns across 7 bases. With 3 bases clipped from V and 2 bases from J, the junction kept 11 bases outside the gene matches. CDR3 length: 17 amino acids. The V gene's germline CDR1 is SGHDN and CDR2 FVKESK. CDR3 nucleotide sequence: TGTGCCAGCAGCCATGTCAGGGCGGGAGTTTACACAGATACGCAGTATTTT. Its protein is CASSHVRAGVYTDTQYF.

The V and J genes are TRBV2 and TRBJ2-4; TRBD2 aligns across 8 bases. Unmatched junction bases numbered 18, after V lost 8 bases and J lost 12 bases. Germline V gene lookup returns CDR1 SNHLY and CDR2 FYNNEI. The CDR3 totals 15 residues. The CDR3 DNA is TGTGCCAGCGGCTCGGGGGCGGGAGGTTCCCATCCTCAGTACTTC. It encodes CASGSGAGGSHPQYF.

This clone was seen only once. The CDR3 sequence is CASSVERESGTPWRNQPQHF. In DNA, the CDR3 is TGTGCCAGTTCCGTAGAGAGGGAATCCGGGACCCCGTGGCGCAATCAGCCCCAGCATTTT. The chain combines TRBV28 with TRBJ1-5; D may be TRBD1 (5 bases). Trimming removed 9 bases from V and 2 bases from J, with 32 bases in between. Germline assignment: CDR1 MDHEN and CDR2 SYDVKM. CDR3 length: 20 residues.

V and J are TRBV27 and TRBJ1-4; D is unresolved. Germline CDR1 reads MNHEY; CDR2 reads SMNVEV (reference sequence). The CDR3 is 17 amino acids. The V gene lost 4 bases and the J gene lost 4 bases, with 19 bases spanning the gap. CDR3 protein: CASSWRVPSVNNEKLFF. CDR3 sequence (DNA): TGTGCCAGCAGTTGGAGGGTCCCCTCCGTTAATAATGAAAAACTGTTTTTT.

The chain combines TRBV9 with TRBJ2-2; no clear D. CDR1 is SGDLS and CDR2 is YYNGEE in the germline V gene. This CDR3 is 15 amino acids long. V was trimmed by 0 bases and J by 4 bases, leaving 10 bases between them. Here the CDR3 DNA reads TGTGCCAGCAGCGTAGCCTTGGGGTTCACCGGGGAGCTGTTTTTT. It yields the protein CASSVALGFTGELFF.

The chain couples TRBV28 to TRBJ1-4; D ambiguous. This CDR3 comprises 15 residues. CDR1 is MDHEN, CDR2 SYDVKM, per germline. V gave up 5 bases and J gave up 0 bases, with 10 bases separating them. In nucleotides, the CDR3 is TGTGCCAGCAGTCCGGGTAGGGCAACTAATGAAAAACTGTTTTTT. As protein: CASSPGRATNEKLFF.

The rearrangement uses TRBV28 and TRBJ2-1; D unresolved. CDR3 length: 12 residues. CDR1 and CDR2 (germline): MDHEN, SYDVKM. The germline V and J ends were trimmed by 10 bases and 5 bases, with 12 bases remaining between them. The DNA of the CDR3 is TGTGCCACTACCCGGGCTAACAATGAGCAGTTCTTC. Protein sequence: CATTRANNEQFF.

This clone appeared a single time. V is TRBV19 and J is TRBJ2-5; D gene ambiguous. Trimming stripped 5 bases from V and 4 bases from J, with 11 bases between. Germline CDR1 reads LNHDA; CDR2 reads SQIVND (reference sequence). The CDR3 length is 13 residues. CDR3 in DNA: TGTGCCAGTAGTCAGTATATACTAGAGACCCAGTACTTC. Its translation is CASSQYILETQYF.

The chain employs TRBV2 and TRBJ2-5; TRBD1 aligns across 7 bases. The V and J ends lost 6 bases and 5 bases, in that order; junction bases with no gene match: 3. Germline V gene sequence: CDR1 SNHLY, CDR2 FYNNEI. The CDR3 has 12 residues. The CDR3 protein is CASRQGSETQYF. The CDR3 DNA is TGTGCCAGCAGACAGGGGTCGGAGACCCAGTACTTC.

The chain uses TRBV25-1 and TRBJ1-2; D is unclear. Trimming removed 4 bases from V and 2 bases from J, with 11 bases in between. The CDR3 sequence is 14 residues long. The V gene's germline CDR1 is MGHDK and CDR2 SYGVNS. As DNA, the CDR3 is TGTGCCAGCAGTGGGTGGTTGGGGAACTATGGCTACACCTTC. Translated: CASSGWLGNYGYTF.

This chain uses TRBV27 with TRBJ2-5; the match to TRBD2 covers 9 bases. CDR3 size: 15 residues. With 6 bases clipped from V and 2 bases from J, the junction kept 7 bases outside the gene matches. Germline CDR1 and CDR2: MNHEY and SMNVEV (reference sequence). The CDR3 nucleotides read TGTGCCAGCAGCCCAGTAGCGGGAGTGCAAGAGACCCAGTACTTC. Residues: CASSPVAGVQETQYF.

The V gene is TRBV7-9, the J gene TRBJ1-2, with a tentative D call TRBD1 (6 bases). V gave up 5 bases and J gave up 7 bases, with 14 bases separating them. Germline V gene sequence: CDR1 SEHNR, CDR2 FQNEAQ (reference sequence). The length of the CDR3 is 13 residues. CDR3 sequence reads: CASSGRDNTGYTF. The CDR3 DNA is TGTGCCAGCAGCGGCCGGGACAATACTGGCTACACCTTC.

The chain carries TRBV12-5 and TRBJ2-1; D is perhaps TRBD1 (6 bases). Trimming shortened V by 6 bases and J by 10 bases, and 13 bases separated the two germline ends. This CDR3 spans 12 amino acids. Looked up from germline, CDR1 is LGHNT and CDR2 is FRNRAP. The CDR3 DNA reads TGTGCTAGTGGGGACGGACAGAAGGAGCAGTTCTTC. It codes for CASGDGQKEQFF.

V and J are TRBV19 and TRBJ2-1; a possible D gene is TRBD1 (5 bases). CDR1 LNHDA and CDR2 SQIVND come from the germline V gene (reference sequence). The V gene lost 5 bases and the J gene lost 0 bases, with 11 bases spanning the gap. The CDR3 runs to 15 residues. This chain's CDR3 is CASSVQASSYNEQFF. For the CDR3, the DNA is TGTGCCAGTAGTGTACAGGCAAGCTCCTACAATGAGCAGTTCTTC.

The chain links TRBV5-1 to TRBJ1-5; TRBD1 aligns across 8 bases. Germline trimming cut 5 bases from V and 6 bases from J; bases unmatched to any gene: 10. This CDR3 comprises 15 residues. Germline V gene data show CDR1 as SGHRS and CDR2 as YFSETQ. DNA for the CDR3: TGCGCCAGCAGTCTCGACGGACAGGGCTCTCAGCCCCAGCATTTT. The encoded protein is CASSLDGQGSQPQHF.

By frequency in the sample, this clone is medium-sized. V gene TRBV27 combines with J gene TRBJ2-2; possibly TRBD1 for D (6 bases). V shed 3 bases and J shed 6 bases, with 23 bases lying between them. CDR3 length equals 18 residues. Germline-derived CDR1 and CDR2 are MNHEY and SMNVEV (reference sequence). In DNA form, the CDR3 reads TGTGCCAGCAGTTTGCGAACCCCCCAGGGGACGGCGGCCGGGGAGCTGTTTTTT. Translation gives CASSLRTPQGTAAGELFF.

CDR3 bases: TGTGCTAGTGGTTTAGGGACTCTACAGGGGGGATCTACCCCCCGCATGAACACTGAAGCTTTCTTT. Translation gives CASGLGTLQGGSTPRMNTEAFF. The V and J genes are TRBV12-5 and TRBJ1-1; 8 nucleotides agree with TRBD1. Germline V lookup: CDR1 LGHNT, CDR2 FRNRAP. The CDR3 extends over 22 amino acids. J was trimmed by 0 bases and V by 3 bases; bases with no gene match: 24.

This clone appeared a few times. The chain uses TRBV28 and TRBJ1-1; 8 bases align to TRBD1. The CDR3 totals 13 residues. The J segment lost 8 bases and the V segment lost 2 bases, leaving 4 bases of the junction unmatched. CDR1 MDHEN and CDR2 SYDVKM come from the germline V gene. The DNA for the CDR3 is TGTGCCAGCAGTTTACAAACAGGGGGGGAAGCTTTCTTT. It yields the protein CASSLQTGGEAFF. The full variable domain, rest sourced from reference TRBV28 and TRBJ1-1, is DVKVTQSSRYLVKRTGEKVFLECVQDMDHENMFWYRQDPGLGLRLIYFSYDVKMKEKGDIPEGYSVSREKKERFSLILESASTNQTSMYLCASSLQTGGEAFFGQGTRLTVV.